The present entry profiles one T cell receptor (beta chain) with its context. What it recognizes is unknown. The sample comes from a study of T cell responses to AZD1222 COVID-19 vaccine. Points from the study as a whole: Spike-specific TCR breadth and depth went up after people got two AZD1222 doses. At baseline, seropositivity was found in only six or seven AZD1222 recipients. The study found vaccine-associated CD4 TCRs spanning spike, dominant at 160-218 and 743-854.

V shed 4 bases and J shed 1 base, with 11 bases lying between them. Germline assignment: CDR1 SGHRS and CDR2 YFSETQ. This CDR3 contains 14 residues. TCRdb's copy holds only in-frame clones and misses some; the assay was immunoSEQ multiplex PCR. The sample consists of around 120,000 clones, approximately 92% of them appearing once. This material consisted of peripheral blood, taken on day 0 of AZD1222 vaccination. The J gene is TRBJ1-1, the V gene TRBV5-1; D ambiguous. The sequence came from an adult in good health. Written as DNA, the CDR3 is TGCGCCAGCAGCCTTCGGGCAACGAACACTGAAGCTTTCTTT. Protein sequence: CASSLRATNTEAFF.